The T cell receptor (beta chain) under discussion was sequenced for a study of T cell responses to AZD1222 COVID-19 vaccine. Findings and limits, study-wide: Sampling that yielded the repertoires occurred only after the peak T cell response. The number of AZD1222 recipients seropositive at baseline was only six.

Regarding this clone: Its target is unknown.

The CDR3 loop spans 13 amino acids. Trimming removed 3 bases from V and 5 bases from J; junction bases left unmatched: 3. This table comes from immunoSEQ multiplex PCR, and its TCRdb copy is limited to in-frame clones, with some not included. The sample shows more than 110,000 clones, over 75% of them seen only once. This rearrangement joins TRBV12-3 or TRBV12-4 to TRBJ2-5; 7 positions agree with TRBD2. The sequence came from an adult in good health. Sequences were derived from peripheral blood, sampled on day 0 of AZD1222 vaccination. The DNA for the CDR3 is TGTGCCAGCAGTTTTGGGGGGGAGGAGACCCAGTACTTC. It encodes CASSFGGEETQYF.